One and the same sample provided the 17 T cell receptor beta chains below, sequenced in a study of tumor-infiltrating lymphocytes in oesophageal squamous cell carcinoma. From the PCR reads, TCRdb called clonotypes with MiXCR, one entry per CDR3 protein. In the table there are 15,000 or so distinct CDR3 sequences, 40% to 55% of which are singletons. What was sequenced was normal esophageal tissue next to the tumor. These receptors were collected from a female donor with esophageal squamous cell carcinoma.

The table lists this clonotype with a count of one. J is TRBJ2-3 and V is TRBV7-6; 10 nucleotides align to TRBD1. Germline V CDR1 and CDR2: SGHVS, FNYEAQ. Losses at the gene ends were 5 bases for V and 14 bases for J; bases not matched to a gene: 16. The CDR3 totals 15 residues. The CDR3 region is CASSPWTGGSGELYF. The CDR3 coding sequence is TGTGCCAGCAGCCCCTGGACAGGGGGTTCCGGGGAGCTGTATTTT.

The V gene is TRBV6-1, the J gene TRBJ2-3; D remains ambiguous. The J call may be incorrect, as the DNA end agrees better with TRBJ2-7. This CDR3 is built from 11 residues. Germline V gene sequence: CDR1 MNHNS, CDR2 SASEGT. Written as DNA, the CDR3 is TGTGCCAGCAGTGAATTATCTGAGCAGTACTTC. Its translation: CASSELSEQYF.

This clonotype was detected once. In DNA, the CDR3 is TGTGCCAGCAGATCAGCTCTTAATGAAAAACTGTTTTTT. Its protein product is CASRSALNEKLFF. The genes are TRBV28 and TRBJ1-4; D is uncertain. V was trimmed by 6 bases and J by 4 bases, leaving 9 bases between them. Germline assignment: CDR1 MDHEN and CDR2 SYDVKM. The CDR3 sequence is 13 residues long.

To note about this clonotype: Its ends do not fully match the called genes, so a read error is possible. The chain has TRBV11-2 and TRBJ2-3, with TRBD2 identical over 9 bases. CDR1 is SGHAT and CDR2 is FQNNGV in the germline V gene. This CDR3 has 14 residues. The CDR3 bases are TGTGCCAGCAGCTACGGAGCAGCGGGAGGCGGCGGAACTTTT. It specifies CASSYGAAGGGGTF.

The chain uses TRBV28 and TRBJ2-3; perhaps TRBD1 as D (5 bases). The CDR3 totals 15 residues. Looked up from germline, CDR1 is MDHEN and CDR2 is SYDVKM. V lost 2 bases and J 4 bases, leaving 13 bases between the germline ends. This CDR3 reads CASSLQGSVSDTQYF. The CDR3 DNA follows: TGTGCCAGCAGTTTACAGGGATCCGTCTCAGATACGCAGTATTTT.

The V call is TRBV7-2, the J call TRBJ2-1; no firm D call. Germline loops: CDR1 SGHTA, CDR2 FQGNSA. Trimming took 2 bases from V and 2 from J, leaving 7 bases between them. The CDR3 totals 14 residues. The CDR3 reads CASSLIPAYNEQFF. The CDR3 DNA is TGTGCCAGCAGCTTAATTCCAGCCTACAATGAGCAGTTCTTC.

This clonotype occurred once. This sequence joins TRBV5-3 and TRBJ1-5, with TRBD1 matching 9 bases. TRBV5-3 is assigned to the ORF class and has an uncertain function. The CDR3 extends over 15 amino acids. The ends lost 8 bases at V and 3 bases at J; junction bases unmatched: 9. CDR3: CASSRGTGNNQPQHF. The CDR3, as DNA: TGTGCCAGCAGCCGAGGGACAGGGAACAATCAGCCCCAGCATTTT.

In its sample, this clonotype was seen many times. This chain connects TRBV19 to TRBJ2-5; weak D call: TRBD1 (6 bases). CDR3 length: 13 residues. V gave up 4 bases and J gave up 2 bases, with 8 bases separating them. Germline CDR1 is LNHDA and CDR2 is SQIVND (reference sequence). DNA of the CDR3: TGTGCCAGTAGTACGGGACAACAAGAGACCCAGTACTTC. Its translation: CASSTGQQETQYF.

The chain couples TRBV7-2 to TRBJ2-7; no clear D. From germline, CDR1 is SGHTA and CDR2 FQGNSA. CDR3 size: 12 residues. With 3 bases removed from V and 3 bases from J, the gap between germline ends came to 6 bases. The CDR3 sequence is CASSFSIYEQYF. The CDR3 DNA sequence: TGTGCCAGCAGCTTTTCGATCTACGAGCAGTACTTC.

This clonotype has ten or more counts. This chain uses TRBV5-1 with TRBJ2-2; 7 positions agree with TRBD2. CDR1 is SGHRS, CDR2 YFSETQ, per germline. The CDR3 spans 16 residues. V shed 3 bases, J shed 0 bases, and the junction held 5 bases outside the gene matches. As DNA, the CDR3 is TGCGCCAGCAGCTCCTCAGCGGGATCGAACACCGGGGAGCTGTTTTTT. Protein sequence: CASSSSAGSNTGELFF.

By frequency in the sample, this clonotype is medium-sized. V gene TRBV7-8 combines with J gene TRBJ2-5, with 7 positions matching TRBD2. Trimming at V came to 11 bases and at J to 1 base, leaving 13 bases not matched to a gene. The CDR3 spans 15 residues. CDR1 SGHVS and CDR2 FQNEAQ come from the germline V gene. This chain's CDR3 is CASSYRAGIQETQYF. The CDR3 DNA reads TGTGCCTCCTCTTACCGAGCGGGGATCCAAGAGACCCAGTACTTC.

By frequency in the sample, this clonotype is medium-sized (0.01 to 0.1%). The rearrangement links TRBV24-1 to TRBJ2-1; D ambiguous. There are 15 residues in the CDR3. Germline CDR1 KGHDR, CDR2 SFDVKD. Deletions cut 1 base from V and 6 bases from J, with 12 bases between. CDR3 sequence: CATSDLEAVSNEQFF. CDR3 coding DNA: TGTGCCACCAGTGATTTAGAGGCAGTATCCAATGAGCAGTTCTTC.

This clonotype has at least ten counts. The rearrangement links TRBV5-4 to TRBJ2-1; 11 bases map to TRBD2. CDR1 is SGHNT, CDR2 YYREEE, per germline (reference sequence). The V segment lost 4 bases and the J segment 9 bases; nucleotides outside the gene matches: 15. The CDR3 length is 17 residues. The CDR3 protein is CASSPTPGLAERGEQFF. In DNA form, the CDR3 reads TGTGCCAGCAGCCCCACCCCGGGACTAGCGGAACGTGGTGAGCAGTTCTTC.

At least ten counts were recorded for this clonotype. The rearrangement uses TRBV5-8 and TRBJ2-7, with TRBD1 identical over 10 bases. This CDR3 comprises 15 residues. The V and J ends lost 4 bases and 6 bases, in that order; junction bases with no gene match: 10. The germline V gene has CDR1 SGHTS and CDR2 YDEGEE. CDR3: CASSPGGQGSGEQYF. The CDR3 DNA reads TGTGCCAGCAGCCCAGGGGGACAGGGGTCGGGCGAGCAGTACTTC.

The V gene is TRBV27, the J gene TRBJ2-5; 10 bases agree with TRBD2. The CDR3 loop spans 16 amino acids. V lost 5 bases, J lost 2 bases, and 8 bases stayed unmatched. Germline loops: CDR1 MNHEY, CDR2 SMNVEV (reference sequence). Here the CDR3 DNA reads TGTGCCAGCAGTAATAGCGGGAGGAGGGGTCAAGAGACCCAGTACTTC. This sequence encodes CASSNSGRRGQETQYF.

The V and J genes are TRBV11-2 and TRBJ1-3; D gene uncertain. In germline, CDR1 is SGHAT, CDR2 FQNNGV. The ends were cut back, 4 bases at V and 0 bases at J, with 13 bases in the middle. The CDR3 has 16 residues. Here the CDR3 DNA reads TGTGCCAGCAGCTATGACGGGTCCCTCTCTGGAAACACCATATATTTT. Residues: CASSYDGSLSGNTIYF.

The sample holds many counts of this clonotype. CDR3 region: CASSLGGTSNEQFF. CDR3 sequence (DNA): TGTGCCAGCAGCTTAGGGGGGACTTCCAATGAGCAGTTCTTC. The chain is built from TRBV7-9 and TRBJ2-1, with D maybe TRBD2 (6 bases). Trimming cost V 1 base and J 6 bases, with 10 bases left between them. This CDR3 is built from 14 residues. CDR1 SEHNR and CDR2 FQNEAQ come from the germline V gene (reference sequence). The whole variable domain, filled in from reference TRBV7-9 and TRBJ2-1, reads DTGVSQNPRHKITKRGQNVTFRCDPISEHNRLYWYRQTLGQGPEFLTYFQNEAQLEKSRLLSDRFSAERPKGSFSTLEIQRTEQGDSAMYLCASSLGGTSNEQFFGPGTRLTVL.